Below are 22 T cell receptor beta chains sequenced from a single sample in a study of shared clonotypes between healthy human individuals. TCRdb keeps only in-frame clones here, not all; method: immunoSEQ multiplex PCR. The data contain roughly 2.1 million clones, just over 90% of them seen just once; the ten biggest clones take up 1.7%. Only CD45RO-negative cells positively selected for CCR7 counted as naive CD8 cells, so terminally differentiated effector memory CD45RA+ cells were excluded. The specimen sequenced was naive CD8+ T cells from PBMCs. These receptors all come from a man aged 18 to 30 in good health. Some clones in this sample may be carry-over from other donors' samples.

This clone was counted a few times. This chain joins TRBV7-9 and TRBJ1-1, with no clear D. Between the trimmed V and J ends, which lost 4 bases and 1 base, there was a span of 13 bases. Germline values: CDR1 SEHNR, CDR2 FQNEAQ (reference sequence). CDR3 length: 15 residues. CDR3: CASSSSPLGNTEAFF. DNA for the CDR3: TGTGCCAGCAGCTCGTCCCCCCTTGGGAACACTGAAGCTTTCTTT.

This clone was found a few times. The chain joins TRBV27 to TRBJ2-7; D remains ambiguous. Trimming left V 5 bases short and J 4 bases short, with 21 bases between. Per germline, CDR1 MNHEY and CDR2 SMNVEV (reference sequence). The CDR3 totals 16 residues. Written as DNA, the CDR3 is TGTGCCAGCAGTCCATCACACGGACCAAGAATGTACGAGCAGTACTTC. Its translation is CASSPSHGPRMYEQYF.

V and J are TRBV27 and TRBJ2-7; D is possibly TRBD1 (6 bases). The germline gives CDR1 MNHEY, CDR2 SMNVEV (reference sequence). The CDR3 has 16 residues. V lost 5 bases, J lost 5 bases, and 22 bases lay in between. The CDR3 protein is CASSPSQGPIQNEQYF. As DNA, the CDR3 is TGTGCCAGCAGTCCATCACAGGGCCCCATACAGAACGAGCAGTACTTC.

This clone has a single count. This chain links TRBV5-4 with TRBJ2-3, with a weak D call TRBD2 (7 bases). The CDR3 runs to 18 residues. Per the germline V gene, CDR1 is SGHNT and CDR2 is YYREEE (reference sequence). Trimming took off 3 bases at V and 2 bases at J, with 22 bases between the two ends. This CDR3 is CASSSRFTQGGYTDTQYF. In nucleotides, the CDR3 is TGTGCCAGCAGCTCCCGATTTACACAGGGAGGGTACACAGATACGCAGTATTTT.

The CDR3 region is CASSLVGAGNEQFF. The CDR3 DNA is TGTGCCAGCAGCTTGGTGGGGGCAGGGAACGAGCAGTTCTTC. This chain links TRBV5-6 with TRBJ2-1; possibly TRBD1 for D (6 bases). Trimming removed 0 bases from V and 10 bases from J, with 14 bases in between. Germline values: CDR1 SGHDT, CDR2 YYEEEE. The CDR3 is made up of 14 amino acids.

This chain uses TRBV5-1 with TRBJ1-1; a possible D gene is TRBD1 (5 bases). Germline loops: CDR1 SGHRS, CDR2 YFSETQ. The CDR3 contains 14 residues. The V gene lost 7 bases and the J gene lost 1 base, with 14 bases spanning the gap. The CDR3 DNA reads as TGCGCCAGCCTCGGGGAAGGGGAGAACACTGAAGCTTTCTTT. It specifies CASLGEGENTEAFF.

This clone was seen only once. The rearrangement links TRBV7-3 to TRBJ2-1; TRBD1 agrees at 8 bases. The length of the CDR3 is 16 residues. After removal of 5 bases from V and 8 bases from J, the junction contained 14 bases not matched to a gene. Germline values: CDR1 SGHTA, CDR2 FQGTGA. Here the CDR3 DNA reads TGTGCCAGCAGCGCGAACCGGGACAGGATGACCGATGAGCAGTTCTTC. Protein: CASSANRDRMTDEQFF. The full variable domain, rest sourced from reference TRBV7-3 and TRBJ2-1, is GAGVSQTPSNKVTEKGKYVELRCDPISGHTALYWYRQSLGQGPEFLIYFQGTGAADDSGLPNDRFFAVRPEGSVSTLKIQRTERGDSAVYLCASSANRDRMTDEQFFGPGTRLTVL.

The chain carries TRBV28 and TRBJ1-1; unclear D gene. CDR1 and CDR2 (germline): MDHEN, SYDVKM. The V and J ends lost 3 bases and 4 bases respectively, with 12 bases between them. The CDR3 has 14 residues. DNA for the CDR3: TGTGCCAGCAGTTTGGTGCCGGGGAGCACTGAAGCTTTCTTT. Amino acid sequence: CASSLVPGSTEAFF.

In this sample, this clone turned up once. This chain connects TRBV5-6 to TRBJ2-7; D not certain. Germline CDR1 reads SGHDT; CDR2 reads YYEEEE. V was trimmed by 0 bases and J by 4 bases, leaving 11 bases between them. This CDR3 is built from 14 residues. In DNA, the CDR3 is TGTGCCAGCAGCTTGGAAGGGATGGGATACGAGCAGTACTTC. It is translated as CASSLEGMGYEQYF.

The CDR3 DNA sequence: TGCGCCAGCAGCCAAGATTTGCGGGGCGCGGAGCAGTACTTC. The encoded protein is CASSQDLRGAEQYF. The chain joins TRBV4-1 to TRBJ2-7, with D possibly matching TRBD2 (6 bases). The CDR3 is 14 amino acids. Germline V lookup: CDR1 MGHRA, CDR2 YSYEKL. Trimming cost V 0 bases and J 7 bases, with 13 bases left between them.

The CDR3 here is CASSEEPQPQHF. CDR3 in DNA: TGTGCCAGCAGTGAGGAACCCCAGCCCCAGCATTTT. The chain uses TRBV2 and TRBJ1-5; no clear D. The V and J ends lost 3 bases and 7 bases respectively, with 7 bases between them. The CDR3 loop spans 12 amino acids. The germline V gene has CDR1 SNHLY and CDR2 FYNNEI. Variable domain in full (rest from reference TRBV2 and TRBJ1-5): EPEVTQTPSHQVTQMGQEVILRCVPISNHLYFYWYRQILGQKVEFLVSFYNNEISEKSEIFDDQFSVERPDGSNFTLKIRSTKLEDSAMYFCASSEEPQPQHFGDGTRLSIL.

The table lists this clone with a count of one. DNA for the CDR3: TGTGCCAGCAGCTTAGAAGTCCGGACTAGCACAGATACGCAGTATTTT. It is translated as CASSLEVRTSTDTQYF. The genes are TRBV7-9 and TRBJ2-3, with D possibly TRBD2 on 5 matching bases. From germline, CDR1 is SEHNR and CDR2 FQNEAQ (reference sequence). V lost 1 base and J 0 bases, leaving 11 bases between the germline ends. The CDR3 runs 16 residues. Using reference TRBV7-9 and TRBJ2-3 for the parts outside the CDR3, the full variable domain is DTGVSQNPRHKITKRGQNVTFRCDPISEHNRLYWYRQTLGQGPEFLTYFQNEAQLEKSRLLSDRFSAERPKGSFSTLEIQRTEQGDSAMYLCASSLEVRTSTDTQYFGPGTRLTVL.

The chain employs TRBV27 and TRBJ2-2, with 9 bases aligning to TRBD1. With 3 bases clipped from V and 6 bases from J, the junction kept 5 bases outside the gene matches. The CDR3 contains 15 residues. From germline, CDR1 is MNHEY and CDR2 SMNVEV (reference sequence). Here the CDR3 reads CASSFRDRVAGELFF. CDR3 sequence (DNA): TGTGCCAGCAGTTTCCGGGACAGGGTCGCCGGGGAGCTGTTTTTT.

This chain joins TRBV18 and TRBJ2-7; 7 bases are shared with TRBD1. The length of the CDR3 is 13 residues. J gave up 3 bases and V 5 bases, and 4 bases lay outside the gene matches. From germline, CDR1 is KGHSH and CDR2 LQKENI. CDR3 sequence: CASSGDRLYEQYF. Written as DNA, the CDR3 is TGTGCCAGCTCAGGGGACAGACTCTACGAGCAGTACTTC.

This chain links TRBV4-3 with TRBJ1-2; the D gene is possibly TRBD1 (6 bases). Germline CDR1 and CDR2: LGHNA and YSLEER. V lost 2 bases and J lost 1, with 17 bases in between. The CDR3 is 17 amino acids. The DNA for the CDR3 is TGCGCCAGCAGCCAAAACCTACAGGGAGCTATTAACTATGGCTACACCTTC. Protein: CASSQNLQGAINYGYTF.

V is TRBV14 and J is TRBJ2-7; 9 bases agree with TRBD1. The V segment lost 4 bases and the J segment 6 bases; nucleotides outside the gene matches: 10. The CDR3 extends over 15 amino acids. Germline-derived CDR1 and CDR2 are SGHDN and FVKESK. As DNA, the CDR3 is TGTGCCAGCAGCCCAACAGGACAGGGGCGACGCGAGCAGTACTTC. This encodes CASSPTGQGRREQYF.

V and J are TRBV6-5 and TRBJ2-4; TRBD2 agrees at 8 bases. The CDR3 runs to 13 residues. CDR1 and CDR2 (germline): MNHEY, SVGAGI. V lost 6 bases to trimming and J lost 6 bases; unmatched junction nucleotides: 4. The CDR3 protein is CASRGLERNIQYF. The CDR3 DNA follows: TGTGCCAGCAGGGGACTAGAAAGAAACATTCAGTACTTC.

The genes are TRBV7-8 and TRBJ2-2; D is possibly TRBD1 (6 bases). There are 16 residues in the CDR3. CDR1 and CDR2 from the germline V gene are SGHVS and FQNEAQ. V was pared by 3 bases and J by 3 bases, with 14 bases between. The CDR3 coding sequence is TGTGCCAGCAGCTTCAGGGGCAGTAGCCACACCGGGGAGCTGTTTTTT. It translates to CASSFRGSSHTGELFF.

V and J are TRBV7-9 and TRBJ2-7; 8 positions match TRBD2. The CDR3 has 17 amino acids. Losses at the gene ends were 3 bases for V and 0 bases for J; bases not matched to a gene: 10. The germline V gene has CDR1 SEHNR and CDR2 FQNEAQ (reference sequence). The CDR3 coding sequence is TGTGCCAGCAGCTTCATGCCTAGCGGGCCCTCCTCCTACGAGCAGTACTTC. Protein sequence: CASSFMPSGPSSYEQYF.

This chain links TRBV6-6 with TRBJ2-5; the D is unclear. Germline V gene data show CDR1 as MNHNY and CDR2 as SVGAGI (reference sequence). V lost 5 bases and J lost 2, with 18 bases in between. The CDR3 length is 16 residues. The DNA for the CDR3 is TGTGCCAGCAGTCCTCAGGAGTCGGGTTCACAAGAGACCCAGTACTTC. Amino acid sequence: CASSPQESGSQETQYF.

This chain links TRBV10-3 with TRBJ2-1; 7 bases align to TRBD2. Germline assignment: CDR1 ENHRY and CDR2 SYGVKD. Trimming at V came to 10 bases and at J to 3 bases, leaving 18 bases not matched to a gene. The length of the CDR3 is 17 residues. CDR3 loop: CATMNPQSGNIYNEQFF. CDR3 DNA: TGTGCCACCATGAACCCCCAGAGCGGGAATATCTACAATGAGCAGTTCTTC.

This chain joins TRBV2 and TRBJ2-5; D is undetermined. The ends were cut back, 2 bases at V and 2 bases at J, with 9 bases in the middle. Germline V gene data show CDR1 as SNHLY and CDR2 as FYNNEI. This CDR3 spans 14 amino acids. CDR3 sequence: CASSEWPAQETQYF. The CDR3 DNA reads as TGTGCCAGCAGTGAATGGCCAGCACAAGAGACCCAGTACTTC.